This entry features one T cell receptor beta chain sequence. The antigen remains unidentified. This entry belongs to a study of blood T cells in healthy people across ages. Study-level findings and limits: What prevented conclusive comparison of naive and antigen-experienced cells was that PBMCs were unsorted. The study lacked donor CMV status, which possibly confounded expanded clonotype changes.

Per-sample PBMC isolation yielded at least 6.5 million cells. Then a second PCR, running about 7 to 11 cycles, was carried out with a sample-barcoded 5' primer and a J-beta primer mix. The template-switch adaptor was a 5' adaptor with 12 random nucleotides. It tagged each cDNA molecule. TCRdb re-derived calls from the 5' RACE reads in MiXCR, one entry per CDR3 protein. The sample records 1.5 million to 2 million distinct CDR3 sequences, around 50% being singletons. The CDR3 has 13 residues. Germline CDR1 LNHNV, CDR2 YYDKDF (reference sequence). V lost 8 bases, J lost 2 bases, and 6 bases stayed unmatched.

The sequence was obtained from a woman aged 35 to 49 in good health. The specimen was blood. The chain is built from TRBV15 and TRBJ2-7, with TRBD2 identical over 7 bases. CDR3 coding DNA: TGTGCCACCCGTCCGGGGGGACCCTACGAGCAGTACTTC. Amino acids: CATRPGGPYEQYF.